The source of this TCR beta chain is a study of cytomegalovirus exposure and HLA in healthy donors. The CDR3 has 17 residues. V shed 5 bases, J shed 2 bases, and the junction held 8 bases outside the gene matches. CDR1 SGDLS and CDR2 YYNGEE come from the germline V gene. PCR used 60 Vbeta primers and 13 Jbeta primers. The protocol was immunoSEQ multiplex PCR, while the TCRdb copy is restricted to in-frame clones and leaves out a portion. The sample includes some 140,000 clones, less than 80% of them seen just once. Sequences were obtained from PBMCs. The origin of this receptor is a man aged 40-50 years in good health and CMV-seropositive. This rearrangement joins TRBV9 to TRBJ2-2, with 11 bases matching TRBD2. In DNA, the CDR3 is TGTGCCAGCAGGGGGATAGCGGGAGGGCCAAACACCGGGGAGCTGTTTTTT. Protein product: CASRGIAGGPNTGELFF. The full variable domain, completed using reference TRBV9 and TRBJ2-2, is DSGVTQTPKHLITATGQRVTLRCSPRSGDLSVYWYQQSLDQGLQFLIQYYNGEERAKGNILERFSAQQFPDLHSELNLSSLELGDSALYFCASRGIAGGPNTGELFFGEGSRLTVL.